This T cell receptor (beta chain) is drawn from a study of cytotoxic CD8 clonotypes in ibrutinib-treated CLL. Depth targeted 1 in 200,000 to 1 in 1 million T cells, averaging about 9.2x coverage per clonotype. Sequencing was performed with immunoSEQ multiplex PCR; in TCRdb, only in-frame clones are kept and a portion is missing. The table includes tens of thousands of clones, around 60% detected once. The V gene's germline CDR1 is MGHRA and CDR2 YSYEKL. This CDR3 is 18 amino acids long. The V segment lost 0 bases and the J segment 5 bases; nucleotides outside the gene matches: 12. Extraction of roughly 2 micrograms of genomic DNA from cryopreserved PBMCs supplied material for TCR beta libraries.

The sample consisted of PBMCs, taken after 24 months of ibrutinib treatment. This receptor was obtained from a human donor with chronic lymphocytic leukemia. This chain uses TRBV4-1 with TRBJ2-1; 8 bases line up with TRBD2. CDR3 protein: CASSQDAPGGGPDNEQFF. Written as DNA, the CDR3 is TGCGCCAGCAGCCAAGATGCCCCGGGCGGGGGGCCCGACAATGAGCAGTTCTTC.